This is a list of T cell receptor beta chains from one sample in a study of OX40 agonist ivuxolimab in advanced cancers. This table comes from immunoSEQ multiplex PCR, and its TCRdb copy is limited to in-frame clones, with some not included. This sample has 72,000 or so clones, with about four fifths found just once. The material sequenced was CD4+ or CD8+ T cells sorted from blood, taken in a trial of the OX40 agonist ivuxolimab. Receptors were obtained from an adult with an advanced solid tumor such as melanoma, head and neck, liver or kidney cancer. CDR3s include the opening cysteine and the closing phenylalanine or tryptophan. D genes are given only for firm matches. Some rows have no size entry. The others give once, few or many, or a class for an expanded clone.

v_gene	d_gene	abundance	j_gene	CDR3nt	CDR3aa
TRBV2	-	-	TRBJ1-1	TGTGCCAGCAGTGTTGGACCCCTGGGGACTGAAGCTTTCTTT	CASSVGPLGTEAFF
TRBV19	TRBD1	once	TRBJ2-3	TGTGCCAGCTCGACGGACAGGGGGCTATTCACGGGTACGCAGTATTTT	CASSTDRGLFTGTQYF
TRBV5-1	-	-	TRBJ1-2	TGCGCCAGCGGGTCAAGGGACCCTCCTAACTATGGCTACACCTTC	CASGSRDPPNYGYTF
TRBV7-2	-	-	TRBJ2-7	TGTGCCAGCAGCTTAGGGTTAGACTACGAGCAGTACTTC	CASSLGLDYEQYF
TRBV6-1	-	-	TRBJ1-2	TGTGCCAGCAGTCCGGGACCCTTGGACGGCTACACCTTC	CASSPGPLDGYTF
TRBV6-5	-	-	TRBJ1-5	TGTGCCAGCAGTTACTCATATTTGGTCGGGCAGCCCCAGCATTTT	CASSYSYLVGQPQHF
TRBV18	-	-	TRBJ1-1	TGTGCCAGCTCACCAATGATGAACACTGAAGCTTTCTTT	CASSPMMNTEAFF
TRBV5-8	TRBD1	-	TRBJ2-4	TGTGCCAGCAGCAAATTCGGACAGGGTAAATTAGCCAAAAACATTCAGTACTTC	CASSKFGQGKLAKNIQYF
TRBV6-5	-	few	TRBJ1-2	TGTGCCAGCAGTCGAGAGGGGACCACTAACTATGGCTACACCTTC	CASSREGTTNYGYTF
TRBV16	-	few	TRBJ1-2	TGTGCCAGCAGCCTCCTTGACTATGGCTACACCTTC	CASSLLDYGYTF